The rows below give T cell receptor beta chains drawn from one sample of a study of T cell repertoires in cytomegalovirus infection. Each CDR3 protein is one row after TCRdb ran MiXCR on the reads. The data show a few hundred thousand distinct CDR3 sequences, 9% to 9.5% seen once. The sample taken for sequencing was PBMCs. These receptors were obtained from a human donor in good health (CMV status not recorded). Some clones in this sample may be carry-over from other donors' samples. The CDR3 runs from the conserved cysteine through the conserved F or W. Fields, in order: J gene, clone size, V gene, D gene, CDR3 DNA, CDR3 protein. The D gene is left open where the match is weak. The size of a clone is reported for some rows only, either as once, few or many, or as a class for expanded clones.

>TRBJ2-1|few|TRBV15|TRBD2
TGTGCCACCAGCAGAGGCAAGGGACTACAACTGAATGAGCAGTTCTTC
CATSRGKGLQLNEQFF
>TRBJ2-1|NA|TRBV12-3/TRBV12-4|NA
TGTGCCAGCAGTTCAACAGGGTCGGGTAATGAGCAGTTCTTC
CASSSTGSGNEQFF
>TRBJ1-6|NA|TRBV7-4|NA
TGTGCCAGCAGTGGCCCGGGGCGTAATTCACCCCTCCACTTT
CASSGPGRNSPLHF
>TRBJ1-1|many|TRBV7-9|NA
TGTGCCAGCAGCTTTGGGGGGGCTGGGAACACTGAAGCTTTCTTT
CASSFGGAGNTEAFF
>TRBJ1-6|NA|TRBV7-6|NA
TGTGCCAGCAGCTCAATGGGGACGGCAAATTCACCCCTCCACTTT
CASSSMGTANSPLHF
>TRBJ2-7|many|TRBV14|TRBD2
TGTGCCAGCAGCCAAGACGAAGGGACTAGCGGAGCCGCCTACGAGCAGTACTTC
CASSQDEGTSGAAYEQYF
>TRBJ2-6|NA|TRBV12-3/TRBV12-4|TRBD2
TGTGCCAGCAGTTTGGTCGGGGGGTCTGGGGCCAACGTCCTGACTTTC
CASSLVGGSGANVLTF
>TRBJ1-5|many|TRBV19|TRBD1
TGTGCCAGTAGCGTACAGGGGCTGTATAGCAATCAGCCCCAGCATTTT
CASSVQGLYSNQPQHF
>TRBJ1-3|many|TRBV6-5|NA
TGTGCCAGCAGTTACTCGAGTGTTTCGGGTAGTTTCTCTGGAAACACCATATATTTT
CASSYSSVSGSFSGNTIYF
>TRBJ1-5|NA|TRBV7-9|NA
TGTGCCAGCAGCTTAGAGGTTAGTCATCAGCCCCAGCATTTT
CASSLEVSHQPQHF
>TRBJ1-6|many|TRBV28|TRBD1
TGTGCCAGCAGACCGGGACAGTTCCGCAGCTCCTATAATTCACCCCTCCACTTT
CASRPGQFRSSYNSPLHF
>TRBJ2-5|many|TRBV11-2|NA
TGTGCCAGCAGCTTAGGTGCGAGCCCAGGACGGGGAGAGACCCAGTACTTC
CASSLGASPGRGETQYF
>TRBJ2-3|many|TRBV7-8|NA
TGTGCCAGCAGCTTAGTCAGAGTCCCGCAGAGCACAGATACGCAGTATTTT
CASSLVRVPQSTDTQYF
>TRBJ1-5|many|TRBV20-1|TRBD1
TGCAGTGCTAGAAACGGACAGGGGGTTAATCAGCCCCAGCATTTT
CSARNGQGVNQPQHF
>TRBJ1-5|NA|TRBV29-1|NA
TGCAGCGTTGGTGGGGCCCACAATCAGCCCCAGCATTTT
CSVGGAHNQPQHF